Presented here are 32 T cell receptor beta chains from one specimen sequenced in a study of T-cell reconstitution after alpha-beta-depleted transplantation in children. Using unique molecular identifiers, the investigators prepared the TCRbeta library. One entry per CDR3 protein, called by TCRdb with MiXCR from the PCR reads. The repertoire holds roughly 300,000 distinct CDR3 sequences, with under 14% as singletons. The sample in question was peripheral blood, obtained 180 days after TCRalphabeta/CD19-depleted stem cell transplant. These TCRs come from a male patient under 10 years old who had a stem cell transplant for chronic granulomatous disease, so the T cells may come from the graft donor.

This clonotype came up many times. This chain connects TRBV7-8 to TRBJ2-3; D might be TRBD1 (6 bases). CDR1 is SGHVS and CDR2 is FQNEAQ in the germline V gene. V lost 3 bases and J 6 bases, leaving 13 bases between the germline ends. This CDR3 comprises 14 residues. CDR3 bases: TGTGCCAGCAGCTTGAGAGCAGGGGTGGATACGCAGTATTTT. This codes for CASSLRAGVDTQYF.

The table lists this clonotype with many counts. CDR3 nucleotides: TGCAGCGTTGAAGACTCCTCCTACAATGAGCAGTTCTTC. This encodes CSVEDSSYNEQFF. This chain joins TRBV29-1 and TRBJ2-1, with D unclear. The CDR3 has 13 residues. The germline V gene encodes CDR1 SQVTM and CDR2 ANQGSEA. V was clipped by 0 bases and J by 0 bases, with 3 bases between them.

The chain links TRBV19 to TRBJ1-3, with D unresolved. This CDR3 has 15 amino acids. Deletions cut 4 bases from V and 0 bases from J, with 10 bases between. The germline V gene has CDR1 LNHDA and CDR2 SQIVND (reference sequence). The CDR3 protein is CASSTQDVSGNTIYF. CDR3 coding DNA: TGTGCCAGTAGTACCCAGGACGTCTCTGGAAACACCATATATTTT.

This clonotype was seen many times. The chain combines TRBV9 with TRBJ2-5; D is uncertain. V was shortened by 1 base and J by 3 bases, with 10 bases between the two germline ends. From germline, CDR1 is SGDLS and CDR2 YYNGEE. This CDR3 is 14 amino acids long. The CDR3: CASSVREGKETQYF. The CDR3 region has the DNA TGTGCCAGCAGCGTAAGGGAAGGGAAAGAGACCCAGTACTTC.

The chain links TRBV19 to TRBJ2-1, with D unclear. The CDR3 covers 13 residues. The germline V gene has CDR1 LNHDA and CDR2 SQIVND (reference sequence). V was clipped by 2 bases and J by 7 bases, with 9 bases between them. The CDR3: CASSIMGSNEQFF. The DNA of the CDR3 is TGTGCCAGTAGTATAATGGGGTCGAATGAGCAGTTCTTC. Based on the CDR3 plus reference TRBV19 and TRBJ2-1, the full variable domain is DGGITQSPKYLFRKEGQNVTLSCEQNLNHDAMYWYRQDPGQGLRLIYYSQIVNDFQKGDIAEGYSVSREKKESFPLTVTSAQKNPTAFYLCASSIMGSNEQFFGPGTRLTVL.

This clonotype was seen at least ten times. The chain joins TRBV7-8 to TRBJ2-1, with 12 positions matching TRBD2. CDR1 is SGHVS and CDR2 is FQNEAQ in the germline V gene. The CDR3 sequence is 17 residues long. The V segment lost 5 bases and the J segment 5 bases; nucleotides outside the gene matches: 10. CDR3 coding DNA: TGTGCCAGCAGCGCACGACTAGCGGGAGTGGTGGACAATGAGCAGTTCTTC. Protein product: CASSARLAGVVDNEQFF.

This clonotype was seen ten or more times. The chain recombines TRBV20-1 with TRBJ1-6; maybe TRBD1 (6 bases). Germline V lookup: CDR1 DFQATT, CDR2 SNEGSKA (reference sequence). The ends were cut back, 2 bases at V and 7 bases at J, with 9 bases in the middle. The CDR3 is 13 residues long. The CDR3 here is CSARPGQNSPLHF. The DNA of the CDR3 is TGCAGTGCTAGACCGGGACAAAATTCACCCCTCCACTTT.

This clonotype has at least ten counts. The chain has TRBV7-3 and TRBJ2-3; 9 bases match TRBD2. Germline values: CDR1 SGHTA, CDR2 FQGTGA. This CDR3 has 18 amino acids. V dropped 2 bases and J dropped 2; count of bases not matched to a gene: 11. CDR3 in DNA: TGTGCCAGCAGCTTACGCAGTAAGGCGGGGGGGCTCACAGATACGCAGTATTTT. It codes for CASSLRSKAGGLTDTQYF.

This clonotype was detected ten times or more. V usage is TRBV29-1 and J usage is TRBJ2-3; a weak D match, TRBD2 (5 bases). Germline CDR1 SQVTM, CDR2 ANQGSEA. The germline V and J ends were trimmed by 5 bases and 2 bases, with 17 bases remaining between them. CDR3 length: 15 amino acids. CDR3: CSVQSGGGYTDTQYF. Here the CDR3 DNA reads TGCAGCGTTCAGAGCGGAGGCGGATACACAGATACGCAGTATTTT.

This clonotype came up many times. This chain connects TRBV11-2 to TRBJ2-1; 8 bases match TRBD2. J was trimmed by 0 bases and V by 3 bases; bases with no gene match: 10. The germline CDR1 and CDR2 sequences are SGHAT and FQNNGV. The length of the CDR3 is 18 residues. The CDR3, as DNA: TGTGCCAGCAGCTTCCTCCTGGCGGGGGGAAGCTCCTACAATGAGCAGTTCTTC. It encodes CASSFLLAGGSSYNEQFF. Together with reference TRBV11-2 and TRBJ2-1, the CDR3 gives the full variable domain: EAGVAQSPRYKIIEKRQSVAFWCNPISGHATLYWYQQILGQGPKLLIQFQNNGVVDDSQLPKDRFSAERLKGVDSTLKIQPAKLEDSAVYLCASSFLLAGGSSYNEQFFGPGTRLTVL.

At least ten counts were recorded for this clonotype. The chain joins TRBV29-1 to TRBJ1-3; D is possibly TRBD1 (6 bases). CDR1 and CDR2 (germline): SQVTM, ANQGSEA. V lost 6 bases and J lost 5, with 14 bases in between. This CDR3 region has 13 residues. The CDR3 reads CSVATGTRNTIYF. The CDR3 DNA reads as TGCAGCGTAGCTACCGGGACAAGAAACACCATATATTTT. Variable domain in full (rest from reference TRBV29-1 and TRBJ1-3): SAVISQKPSRDICQRGTSLTIQCQVDSQVTMMFWYRQQPGQSLTLIATANQGSEATYESGFVIDKFPISRPNLTFSTLTVSNMSPEDSSIYLCSVATGTRNTIYFGEGSWLTVV.

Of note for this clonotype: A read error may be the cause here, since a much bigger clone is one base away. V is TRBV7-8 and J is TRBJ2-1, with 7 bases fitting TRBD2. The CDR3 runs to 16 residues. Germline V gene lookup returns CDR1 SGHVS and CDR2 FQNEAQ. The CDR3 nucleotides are TGTGCCAGCAGCTTAGAAAATGTGGGAGGGCCGAATGAGCGGTTCTTC. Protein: CASSLENVGGPNERFF.

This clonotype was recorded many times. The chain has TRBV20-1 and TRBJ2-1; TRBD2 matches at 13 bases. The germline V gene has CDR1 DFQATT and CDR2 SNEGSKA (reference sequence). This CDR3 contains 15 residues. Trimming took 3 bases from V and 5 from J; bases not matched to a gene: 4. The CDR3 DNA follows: TGCAGTGCTAGTAGGGGGACTAGCGGGAACAATGAGCAGTTCTTC. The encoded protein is CSASRGTSGNNEQFF.

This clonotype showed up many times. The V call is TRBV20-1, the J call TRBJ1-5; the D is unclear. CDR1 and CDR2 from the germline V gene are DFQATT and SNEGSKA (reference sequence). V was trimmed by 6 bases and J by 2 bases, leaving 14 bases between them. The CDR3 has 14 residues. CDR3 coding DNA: TGCAGTGCCCCTAGGCGAAGGGGCAATCAGCCCCAGCATTTT. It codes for CSAPRRRGNQPQHF.

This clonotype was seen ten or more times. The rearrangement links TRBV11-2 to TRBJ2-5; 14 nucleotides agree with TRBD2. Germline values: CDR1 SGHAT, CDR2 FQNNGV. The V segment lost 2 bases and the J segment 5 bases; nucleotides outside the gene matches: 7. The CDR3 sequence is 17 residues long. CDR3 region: CASSLTPGLAGVETQYF. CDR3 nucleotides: TGTGCCAGCAGCTTAACCCCGGGACTAGCGGGGGTGGAGACCCAGTACTTC.

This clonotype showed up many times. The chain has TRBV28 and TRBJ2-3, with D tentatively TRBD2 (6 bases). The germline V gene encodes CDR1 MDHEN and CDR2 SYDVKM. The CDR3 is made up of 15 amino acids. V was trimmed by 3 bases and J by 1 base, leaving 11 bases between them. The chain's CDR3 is CASSFGGGGTDTQYF. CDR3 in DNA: TGTGCCAGCAGTTTTGGGGGAGGCGGCACAGATACGCAGTATTTT.

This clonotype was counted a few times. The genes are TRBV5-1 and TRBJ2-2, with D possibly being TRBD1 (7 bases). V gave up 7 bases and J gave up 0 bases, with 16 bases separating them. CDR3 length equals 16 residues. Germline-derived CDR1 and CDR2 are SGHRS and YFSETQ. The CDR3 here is CASHRGGTANTGELFF. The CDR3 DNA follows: TGCGCCAGCCATCGTGGAGGGACAGCGAACACCGGGGAGCTGTTTTTT.

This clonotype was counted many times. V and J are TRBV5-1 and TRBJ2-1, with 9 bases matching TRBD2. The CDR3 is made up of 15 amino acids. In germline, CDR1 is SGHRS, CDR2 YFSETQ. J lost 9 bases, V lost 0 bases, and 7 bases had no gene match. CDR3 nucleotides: TGCGCCAGCAGCTTGGGGGGCGGGGGGGCCAGTGAGCAGTTCTTC. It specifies CASSLGGGGASEQFF.

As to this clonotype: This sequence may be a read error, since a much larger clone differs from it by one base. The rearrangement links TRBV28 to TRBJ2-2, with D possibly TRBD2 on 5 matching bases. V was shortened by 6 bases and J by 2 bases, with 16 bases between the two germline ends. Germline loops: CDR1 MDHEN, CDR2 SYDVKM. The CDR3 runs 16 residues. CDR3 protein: CASSVTVGKNTGELFF. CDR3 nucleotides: TGTGCCAGCAGCGTTACGGTCGGGAAAAACACCGGGGAGCTGTTTTTT.

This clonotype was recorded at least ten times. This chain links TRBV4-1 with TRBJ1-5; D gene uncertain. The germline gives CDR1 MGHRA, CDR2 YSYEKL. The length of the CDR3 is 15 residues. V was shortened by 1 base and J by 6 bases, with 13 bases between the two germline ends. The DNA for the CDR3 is TGCGCCAGCAGCCAAGTCTGGCAGGCCCCTCAGCCCCAGCATTTT. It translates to CASSQVWQAPQPQHF.

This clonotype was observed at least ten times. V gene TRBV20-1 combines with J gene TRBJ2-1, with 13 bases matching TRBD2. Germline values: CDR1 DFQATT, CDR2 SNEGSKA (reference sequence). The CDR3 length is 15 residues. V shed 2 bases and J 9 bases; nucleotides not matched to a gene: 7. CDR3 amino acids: CSARPTSGGAVEQFF. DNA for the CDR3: TGCAGTGCTAGACCCACTAGCGGGGGGGCCGTTGAGCAGTTCTTC.

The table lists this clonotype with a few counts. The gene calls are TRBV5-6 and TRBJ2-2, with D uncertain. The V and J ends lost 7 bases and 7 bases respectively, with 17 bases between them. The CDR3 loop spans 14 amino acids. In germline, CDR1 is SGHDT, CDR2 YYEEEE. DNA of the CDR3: TGTGCCAGCGGCCCCGGGCCGATGGGCGGGGAGCTGTTTTTT. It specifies CASGPGPMGGELFF.

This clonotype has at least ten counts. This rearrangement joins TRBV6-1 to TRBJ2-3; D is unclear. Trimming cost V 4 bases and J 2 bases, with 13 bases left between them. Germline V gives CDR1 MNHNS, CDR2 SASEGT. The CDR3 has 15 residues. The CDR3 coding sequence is TGTGCCAGCAGTGTGACATCTAGTTCCACAGATACGCAGTATTTT. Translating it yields CASSVTSSSTDTQYF.

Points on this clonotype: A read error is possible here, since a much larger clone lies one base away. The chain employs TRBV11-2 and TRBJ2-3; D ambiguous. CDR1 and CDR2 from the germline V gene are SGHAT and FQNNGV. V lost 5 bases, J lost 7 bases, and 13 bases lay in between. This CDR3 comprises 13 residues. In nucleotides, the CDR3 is TGTGCCAGCAGCCCAAGGGTCGGTAATACGCAGTATTTT. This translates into CASSPRVGNTQYF.

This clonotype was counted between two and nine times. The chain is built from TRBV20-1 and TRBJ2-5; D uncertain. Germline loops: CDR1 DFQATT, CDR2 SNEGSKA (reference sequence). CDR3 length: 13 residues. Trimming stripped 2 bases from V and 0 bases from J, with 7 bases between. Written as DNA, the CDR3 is TGCAGTGCTAGAACCCCGTACCAAGAGACCCAGTACTTC. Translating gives CSARTPYQETQYF.

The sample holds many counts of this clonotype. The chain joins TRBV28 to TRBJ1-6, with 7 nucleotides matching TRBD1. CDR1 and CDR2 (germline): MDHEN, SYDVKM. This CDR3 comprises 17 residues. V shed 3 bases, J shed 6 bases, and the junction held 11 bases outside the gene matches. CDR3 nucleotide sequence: TGTGCCAGCAGTTTTGACCCGTCAGACAGGGTTAATTCACCCCTCCACTTT. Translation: CASSFDPSDRVNSPLHF. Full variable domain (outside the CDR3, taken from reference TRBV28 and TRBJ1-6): DVKVTQSSRYLVKRTGEKVFLECVQDMDHENMFWYRQDPGLGLRLIYFSYDVKMKEKGDIPEGYSVSREKKERFSLILESASTNQTSMYLCASSFDPSDRVNSPLHFGNGTRLTVT.

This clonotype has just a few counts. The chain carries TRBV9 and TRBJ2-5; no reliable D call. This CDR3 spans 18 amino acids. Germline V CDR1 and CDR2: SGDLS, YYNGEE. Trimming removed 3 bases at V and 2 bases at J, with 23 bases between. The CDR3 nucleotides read TGTGCCAGCAGCGCTTCACCATGGGTCTCCGGGTCTCAAGAGACCCAGTACTTC. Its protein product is CASSASPWVSGSQETQYF.

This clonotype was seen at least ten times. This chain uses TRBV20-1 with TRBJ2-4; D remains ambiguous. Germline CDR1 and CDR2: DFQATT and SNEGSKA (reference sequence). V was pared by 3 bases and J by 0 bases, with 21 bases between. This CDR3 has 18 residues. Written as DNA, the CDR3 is TGCAGTGCTAGCAGCTACGAAGGCCTACAACTAGCCAAAAACATTCAGTACTTC. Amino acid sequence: CSASSYEGLQLAKNIQYF.

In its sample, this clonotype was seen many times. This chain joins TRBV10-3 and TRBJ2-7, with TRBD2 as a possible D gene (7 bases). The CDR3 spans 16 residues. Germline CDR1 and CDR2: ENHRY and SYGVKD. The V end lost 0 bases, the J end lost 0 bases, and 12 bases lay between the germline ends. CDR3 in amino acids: CAISESGRGSSYEQYF. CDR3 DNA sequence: TGTGCCATCAGTGAGTCGGGGAGGGGGTCCTCCTACGAGCAGTACTTC.

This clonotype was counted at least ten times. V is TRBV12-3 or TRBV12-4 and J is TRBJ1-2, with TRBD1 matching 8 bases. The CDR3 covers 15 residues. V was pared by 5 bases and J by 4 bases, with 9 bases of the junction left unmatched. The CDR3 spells CASSPTQTGAYGYTF. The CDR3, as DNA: TGTGCCAGCAGTCCCACCCAGACAGGGGCCTATGGCTACACCTTC.

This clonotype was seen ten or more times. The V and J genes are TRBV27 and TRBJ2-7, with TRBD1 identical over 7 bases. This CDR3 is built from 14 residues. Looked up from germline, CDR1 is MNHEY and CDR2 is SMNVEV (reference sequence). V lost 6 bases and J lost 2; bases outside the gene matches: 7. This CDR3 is CASRLITGAYEQYF. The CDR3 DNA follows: TGTGCCAGCAGGCTTATTACAGGGGCCTACGAGCAGTACTTC.

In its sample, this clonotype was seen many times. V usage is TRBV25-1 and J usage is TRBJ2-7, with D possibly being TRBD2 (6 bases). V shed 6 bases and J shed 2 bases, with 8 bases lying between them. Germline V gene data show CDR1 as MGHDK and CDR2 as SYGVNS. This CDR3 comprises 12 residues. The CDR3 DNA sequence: TGTGCCAGCAGAGGGACTCCCTACGAGCAGTACTTC. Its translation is CASRGTPYEQYF.